The rows below give T cell receptor beta chains drawn from one sample of a study of T cell responses to AZD1222 COVID-19 vaccine. The repertoire was sequenced with immunoSEQ multiplex PCR; TCRdb's copy has only in-frame clones and lacks some. This table has 75,000 to 90,000 clones, less than 95% appearing once. This sample comprised peripheral blood, obtained 28 days after the second AZD1222 dose. These TCRs come from an adult who received the AZD1222 COVID-19 vaccine. Each CDR3 is given without its conserved first and last residue.

j_gene: TRBJ1-1; v_gene: TRBV19; CDR3aa: ASSIGGGVVAEAF
j_gene: TRBJ2-7; v_gene: TRBV29-1; CDR3aa: SVGGAGSSYEQY
j_gene: TRBJ1-1; v_gene: TRBV6-5; CDR3aa: ASSYSAGGDTEAF
j_gene: TRBJ2-2; v_gene: TRBV28; CDR3aa: ASITKTVNTGELF
j_gene: TRBJ2-1; v_gene: TRBV5-1; CDR3aa: ASSLAGGPNEQF
j_gene: TRBJ1-1; v_gene: TRBV7-6; CDR3aa: ASSLLRGGTEAF
j_gene: TRBJ2-5; v_gene: TRBV30; CDR3aa: AWSTGHQETQY
j_gene: TRBJ2-7; v_gene: TRBV6-6; CDR3aa: ASATNMDGDYEQY
j_gene: TRBJ2-2; v_gene: TRBV11-2; CDR3aa: ASSLGRTGELF
j_gene: TRBJ2-3; v_gene: TRBV11-2; CDR3aa: ASSVGTGDYTQY
j_gene: TRBJ2-5; v_gene: TRBV28; CDR3aa: ASSRGGSGPQETQY
j_gene: TRBJ2-2; v_gene: TRBV21-1; CDR3aa: ASSNRLANPPGMITGELF
j_gene: TRBJ1-1; v_gene: TRBV5-4; CDR3aa: ASSFDLRGADTEAF
j_gene: TRBJ1-4; v_gene: TRBV5-1; CDR3aa: ASSLDRVYEKLF
j_gene: TRBJ2-7; v_gene: TRBV7-2; CDR3aa: ASSPEPWKAYEQY
j_gene: TRBJ2-2; v_gene: TRBV9; CDR3aa: ASSAKGQGGTGELF
j_gene: TRBJ1-4; v_gene: TRBV30; CDR3aa: ACKVGGLPNEKLF
j_gene: TRBJ2-7; v_gene: TRBV25-1; CDR3aa: ASSLESEQY
j_gene: TRBJ2-1; v_gene: TRBV30; CDR3aa: AWSPGQVLSQF
j_gene: TRBJ1-2; v_gene: TRBV5-4; CDR3aa: ASSSPPDGYT
j_gene: TRBJ1-1; v_gene: TRBV6-5; CDR3aa: ASHFSFLNTEAF
j_gene: TRBJ2-1; v_gene: TRBV2; CDR3aa: ASIMTAEGSRF
j_gene: TRBJ2-7; v_gene: TRBV25-1; CDR3aa: ASSDPGLDSYEQY
j_gene: TRBJ1-2; v_gene: TRBV10-2; CDR3aa: ASSGRTNYGYT